These 15 T cell receptor beta chains originate from one sample sequenced in a study of blood T cells in healthy people across ages. Alongside a J-beta primer mix, a sample-barcoded 5' primer served in a second PCR lasting about 7 to 11 cycles. Via MiXCR, TCRdb re-called the 5' RACE reads, giving one row per CDR3 protein. The sample contains about 970,000 distinct CDR3 sequences, roughly 51% of which appear only once. The material sequenced was blood. These receptors came from a woman between 55 and 75 years old in good health.

The genes are TRBV5-4 and TRBJ2-3; maybe TRBD1 (6 bases). The ends were cut back, 4 bases at V and 0 bases at J, with 15 bases in the middle. The CDR3 runs 16 residues. In germline, CDR1 is SGHNT, CDR2 YYREEE (reference sequence). Written as DNA, the CDR3 is TGTGCCAGCAGCAAAGTACCCAGGGGAAGCACAGATACGCAGTATTTT. Amino acids: CASSKVPRGSTDTQYF. The variable domain in full, with the rest retrieved from reference TRBV5-4 and TRBJ2-3, is ETGVTQSPTHLIKTRGQQVTLRCSSQSGHNTVSWYQQALGQGPQFIFQYYREEENGRGNFPPRFSGLQFPNYSSELNVNALELDDSALYLCASSKVPRGSTDTQYFGPGTRLTVL.

J is TRBJ2-1 and V is TRBV27; possibly TRBD1 for D (6 bases). The V gene lost 8 bases and the J gene lost 1 base, with 24 bases spanning the gap. Germline values: CDR1 MNHEY, CDR2 SMNVEV (reference sequence). The CDR3 sequence is 18 residues long. CDR3 region: CASRSRGRGRWSYNEQFF. CDR3 coding DNA: TGTGCCAGCCGATCCAGAGGCAGGGGTCGATGGTCCTACAATGAGCAGTTCTTC.

This clonotype was observed a few times. The chain employs TRBV7-9 and TRBJ2-5; D remains unclear. With 5 bases removed from V and 5 bases from J, the gap between germline ends came to 15 bases. The length of the CDR3 is 14 residues. Germline V gene data show CDR1 as SEHNR and CDR2 as FQNEAQ (reference sequence). The CDR3 DNA sequence: TGTGCCAGCAGCCTCCTGCGGCAGGCGGAGACCCAGTACTTC. This encodes CASSLLRQAETQYF. The full variable domain, completed using reference TRBV7-9 and TRBJ2-5, is DTGVSQNPRHKITKRGQNVTFRCDPISEHNRLYWYRQTLGQGPEFLTYFQNEAQLEKSRLLSDRFSAERPKGSFSTLEIQRTEQGDSAMYLCASSLLRQAETQYFGPGTRLLVL.

The chain employs TRBV29-1 and TRBJ2-7, with TRBD2 identical over 10 bases. The V segment lost 7 bases and the J segment 0 bases; nucleotides outside the gene matches: 3. Germline values: CDR1 SQVTM, CDR2 ANQGSEA. The CDR3 has 13 residues. This CDR3 is CSGSSGSSYEQYF. Written as DNA, the CDR3 is TGCAGCGGCTCTAGCGGGAGCTCCTACGAGCAGTACTTC.

V gene TRBV20-1 combines with J gene TRBJ1-1; D possibly corresponds to TRBD1 (6 bases). Germline loops: CDR1 DFQATT, CDR2 SNEGSKA (reference sequence). Trimming took off 6 bases at V and 6 bases at J, with 11 bases between the two ends. The CDR3 has 11 amino acids. The CDR3 region has the DNA TGCAGTGCCGCAGGGGATGCTGAAGCTTTCTTT. The encoded protein is CSAAGDAEAFF.

The V gene is TRBV2, the J gene TRBJ1-2; D unclear. The V gene's germline CDR1 is SNHLY and CDR2 FYNNEI. This CDR3 is 12 amino acids long. V was trimmed by 5 bases and J by 7 bases, leaving 11 bases between them. The CDR3 DNA reads TGTGCCAGCAGTCCCGGCCGGACTGGCTACACCTTC. Its translation: CASSPGRTGYTF.

The chain recombines TRBV20-1 with TRBJ1-6, with D maybe TRBD1 (5 bases). This CDR3 region has 14 residues. V lost 2 bases and J 9 bases, leaving 14 bases between the germline ends. Germline V gene data show CDR1 as DFQATT and CDR2 as SNEGSKA (reference sequence). The CDR3 DNA sequence: TGCAGTGCTAGAAGGTCAGGGAGAGGTTCACCCCTCCACTTT. Amino acid sequence: CSARRSGRGSPLHF.

The chain combines TRBV2 with TRBJ2-7; perhaps TRBD2 as D (6 bases). Germline CDR1 is SNHLY and CDR2 is FYNNEI. This CDR3 is built from 13 residues. The V gene lost 5 bases and the J gene lost 0 bases, with 8 bases spanning the gap. The CDR3 region has the DNA TGTGCCAGCAGTAATAGCGGCTCCTACGAGCAGTACTTC. It translates to CASSNSGSYEQYF.

The chain joins TRBV6-5 to TRBJ2-3; D gene uncertain. Per germline, CDR1 MNHEY and CDR2 SVGAGI. The CDR3 extends over 15 amino acids. V was cut by 5 bases and J by 3 bases, with 15 bases left in between. In DNA, the CDR3 is TGTGCCAGCAGTAGGGCCCGCGGCGGAACAGATACGCAGTATTTT. This gives the protein CASSRARGGTDTQYF.

The chain has TRBV6-5 and TRBJ2-6; D is perhaps TRBD1 or TRBD2 (5 bases each). The CDR3 loop spans 17 amino acids. Looked up from germline, CDR1 is MNHEY and CDR2 is SVGAGI. Trimming took 4 bases from V and 1 from J, leaving 14 bases between them. The DNA for the CDR3 is TGTGCCAGCAGTTCCGGGACGCCCAGTTCTGGGGCCAACGTCCTGACTTTC. Amino acids: CASSSGTPSSGANVLTF.

This clonotype was observed a few times. V usage is TRBV20-1 and J usage is TRBJ2-7, with 10 bases lining up with TRBD2. J was trimmed by 6 bases and V by 3 bases; bases with no gene match: 5. Germline V gives CDR1 DFQATT, CDR2 SNEGSKA (reference sequence). The CDR3 has 13 residues. CDR3 region: CSASEAGGLEQYF. Written as DNA, the CDR3 is TGCAGTGCTAGTGAAGCGGGAGGGCTCGAGCAGTACTTC.

V is TRBV20-1 and J is TRBJ1-4; D is uncertain. The CDR3 runs 14 residues. Germline CDR1 reads DFQATT; CDR2 reads SNEGSKA (reference sequence). Trimming cost V 6 bases and J 5 bases, with 16 bases left between them. DNA for the CDR3: TGCAGTGCCACCATCCGGGAACGAAATGAAAAACTGTTTTTT. Residues: CSATIRERNEKLFF.

This clonotype was seen just once. The chain links TRBV29-1 to TRBJ2-5, with 9 bases that match TRBD2. V dropped 8 bases and J dropped 11; count of bases not matched to a gene: 15. There are 13 residues in the CDR3. CDR1 SQVTM and CDR2 ANQGSEA come from the germline V gene. CDR3 amino acids: CSLGGLASNEQYF. CDR3 nucleotide sequence: TGCAGCCTGGGGGGACTAGCATCCAATGAGCAGTACTTC. Complete variable domain (other parts from reference TRBV29-1 and TRBJ2-5): SAVISQKPSRDICQRGTSLTIQCQVDSQVTMMFWYRQQPGQSLTLIATANQGSEATYESGFVIDKFPISRPNLTFSTLTVSNMSPEDSSIYLCSLGGLASNEQYFGPGTRLLVL.

This clonotype has more than one count but fewer than ten. The chain has TRBV28 and TRBJ2-7, with 8 positions matching TRBD2. Losses at the gene ends were 6 bases for V and 3 bases for J; bases not matched to a gene: 10. Germline assignment: CDR1 MDHEN and CDR2 SYDVKM. The CDR3 is made up of 15 amino acids. CDR3 nucleotide sequence: TGTGCCAGCAGGGCCCCGGGACTAGGCGTCTACGAGCAGTACTTC. Protein sequence: CASRAPGLGVYEQYF.

This chain joins TRBV7-2 and TRBJ2-1, with 15 positions matching TRBD2. Per germline, CDR1 SGHTA and CDR2 FQGNSA. The CDR3 contains 18 residues. The ends lost 5 bases at V and 4 bases at J; junction bases unmatched: 9. CDR3 sequence reads: CASSRDGTSGRRYNEQFF. CDR3 sequence (DNA): TGTGCCAGCAGCCGAGACGGGACTAGCGGGAGGAGATACAATGAGCAGTTCTTC.